What follows are 29 T cell receptor beta chains derived from one specimen sequenced in a study of T cells in Graves' hyperthyroidism and ophthalmopathy (dated by TCRdb to about 2019). The library was made by multiplex PCR. The listed sequencing device is Illumina HiSeq 2000. The TCR beta CDR3 regions were amplified from the RNA transcripts. The first round of RT-PCR for the TCR CDR3 was performed with the HTBI primer set and the Qiagen OneStep RT-PCR kit. In TCRdb, the public reads were trimmed at Q25 with fastp and aligned with MiXCR, with productive beta chains retained. CDR3 protein sequences are deduplicated, and each keeps its most common genes and DNA. The sample data list 490,000 or so distinct CDR3 sequences, and 40% to 50% of these were observed just once. The ten largest clones represent about 43% of the sample. Input material: peripheral blood or thyroid tissue (not recorded which). These receptors all stem from an adult woman with Graves' disease, either hyperthyroidism or ophthalmopathy (not recorded which).

This clonotype was recorded a few times. The chain uses TRBV2 and TRBJ1-1, with 8 bases that match TRBD1. CDR1 is SNHLY and CDR2 is FYNNEI in the germline V gene. After removal of 5 bases from V and 4 bases from J, the junction contained 3 bases not matched to a gene. The CDR3 totals 13 residues. CDR3 region: CASSTGGATEAFF. The DNA for the CDR3 is TGTGCCAGCAGTACAGGGGGGGCCACTGAAGCTTTCTTT.

The chain links TRBV10-3 to TRBJ1-5; a possible D gene is TRBD1 (6 bases). Germline V gene data show CDR1 as ENHRY and CDR2 as SYGVKD. CDR3 length: 13 residues. V lost 6 bases and J lost 7, with 13 bases in between. The CDR3 reads CAISRGGIQPQHF. For the CDR3, the DNA is TGTGCCATCAGCCGGGGGGGCATACAGCCCCAGCATTTT.

This clonotype was seen ten or more times. This chain uses TRBV5-1 with TRBJ2-2; D remains ambiguous. Deletions cut 2 bases from V and 1 base from J, with 9 bases between. Germline CDR1 SGHRS, CDR2 YFSETQ. This CDR3 spans 15 amino acids. The CDR3 sequence is CASSLSHENTGELFF. The CDR3 bases are TGCGCCAGCAGCTTATCACACGAGAACACCGGGGAGCTGTTTTTT.

The chain couples TRBV29-1 to TRBJ2-5; D tentatively reads TRBD1 or TRBD2 (5 bases each). V lost 6 bases, J lost 5 bases, and 28 bases lay in between. The CDR3 sequence is 17 residues long. Germline V gene data show CDR1 as SQVTM and CDR2 as ANQGSEA. The CDR3 DNA is TGCAGCGTAGACGGGACCTCAAGAGACCCAGTGGGGGAGACCCAGTACTTC. Its protein product is CSVDGTSRDPVGETQYF.

The rearrangement links TRBV20-1 to TRBJ2-5, with a possible D match to TRBD1 (6 bases). Germline CDR1 and CDR2: DFQATT and SNEGSKA (reference sequence). This CDR3 comprises 13 residues. Trimming took off 0 bases at V and 1 base at J, with 6 bases between the two ends. CDR3 sequence: CSAREDSQETQYF. DNA for the CDR3: TGCAGTGCTAGAGAGGACAGCCAAGAGACCCAGTACTTC.

This clonotype was seen just once. The chain uses TRBV2 and TRBJ1-3; D may be TRBD1 (6 bases). Between the trimmed V and J ends, which lost 11 bases and 1 base, there was a span of 12 bases. Germline CDR1 reads SNHLY; CDR2 reads FYNNEI. This CDR3 contains 13 residues. DNA of the CDR3: TGTGCCGAGGGGGGGGGGTCTGGAAACACCATATATTTT. Its protein product is CAEGGGSGNTIYF. The full variable domain, in which reference TRBV2 and TRBJ1-3 provide the parts outside the CDR3, is EPEVTQTPSHQVTQMGQEVILRCVPISNHLYFYWYRQILGQKVEFLVSFYNNEISEKSEIFDDQFSVERPDGSNFTLKIRSTKLEDSAMYFCAEGGGSGNTIYFGEGSWLTVV.

At least ten counts were recorded for this clonotype. The chain recombines TRBV19 with TRBJ1-5, with TRBD1 identical over 10 bases. Trimming removed 5 bases from V and 7 bases from J; junction bases left unmatched: 11. The CDR3 covers 16 residues. Germline V gene sequence: CDR1 LNHDA, CDR2 SQIVND (reference sequence). The CDR3 protein is CASSSGTGARGQPQHF. The CDR3 region has the DNA TGTGCCAGTAGTTCAGGGACAGGGGCCAGGGGGCAGCCCCAGCATTTT.

This clonotype was counted at least ten times. The chain couples TRBV7-2 to TRBJ2-5; 7 bases map to TRBD1. Germline V gene lookup returns CDR1 SGHTA and CDR2 FQGNSA. With 3 bases clipped from V and 5 bases from J, the junction kept 3 bases outside the gene matches. There are 13 residues in the CDR3. The CDR3 bases are TGTGCCAGCAGCTTTGACAGGGCCGAGACCCAGTACTTC. It is translated as CASSFDRAETQYF.

V and J are TRBV29-1 and TRBJ2-2; 9 bases are shared with TRBD1. The CDR3 sequence is 14 residues long. The junction had 6 bases not matched to a gene; V was cut back by 4 bases and J by 6 bases. The germline CDR1 and CDR2 sequences are SQVTM and ANQGSEA. Here the CDR3 reads CSVVRGQGAGELFF. The DNA for the CDR3 is TGCAGCGTTGTTAGGGGACAGGGAGCCGGGGAGCTGTTTTTT.

This clonotype was seen many times. The chain couples TRBV29-1 to TRBJ1-1, with D possibly TRBD1 on 5 matching bases. Germline CDR1 reads SQVTM; CDR2 reads ANQGSEA. The CDR3 totals 10 residues. Trimming shortened V by 7 bases and J by 6 bases, and 9 bases separated the two germline ends. The CDR3 region has the DNA TGCAGCGAGGGGAGGGCTGAAGCTTTCTTT. It yields the protein CSEGRAEAFF.

This chain uses TRBV29-1 with TRBJ2-1; 7 bases line up with TRBD2. Germline V lookup: CDR1 SQVTM, CDR2 ANQGSEA. V shed 1 base, J shed 1 base, and the junction held 7 bases outside the gene matches. The CDR3 contains 16 residues. CDR3 nucleotides: TGCAGCGTTGAAGCGGTGGGGCGGGGGTCCTACAATGAGCAGTTCTTC. It specifies CSVEAVGRGSYNEQFF.

This clonotype was recorded a few times. V usage is TRBV7-2 and J usage is TRBJ1-5; TRBD1 matches 10 bases. The CDR3 length is 15 residues. Germline V lookup: CDR1 SGHTA, CDR2 FQGNSA. Unmatched junction bases numbered 5, after V lost 5 bases and J lost 4 bases. The CDR3 nucleotides read TGTGCCAGCAGCCACGGACAGGGGGGGAATCAGCCCCAGCATTTT. It is translated as CASSHGQGGNQPQHF. Full variable domain (missing parts from reference TRBV7-2 and TRBJ1-5): GAGVSQSPSNKVTEKGKDVELRCDPISGHTALYWYRQSLGQGLEFLIYFQGNSAPDKSGLPSDRFSAERTGGSVSTLTIQRTQQEDSAVYLCASSHGQGGNQPQHFGDGTRLSIL.

CDR3 residues: CASKREGYEQYF. The CDR3 DNA reads as TGTGCCAGCAAGAGGGAGGGCTACGAGCAGTACTTC. The chain uses TRBV7-9 and TRBJ2-7; TRBD2 agrees at 7 bases. V lost 7 bases, J lost 3 bases, and 3 bases stayed unmatched. The CDR3 has 12 amino acids. Germline CDR1 and CDR2: SEHNR and FQNEAQ (reference sequence).

This clonotype was detected a few times. This chain connects TRBV6-1 to TRBJ1-4; D is possibly TRBD1 (6 bases). The V end was cut by 6 bases, the J end by 5 bases, with 13 bases between. This CDR3 spans 14 amino acids. Germline V gene sequence: CDR1 MNHNS, CDR2 SASEGT. The CDR3 DNA follows: TGTGCCAGCAGAGCACAGGGCCCGAATGAAAAACTGTTTTTT. Translation gives CASRAQGPNEKLFF.

About this clonotype itself: A much more abundant neighbour one base away suggests this may be a read error. V gene TRBV6-1 combines with J gene TRBJ2-7; the D is unclear. This CDR3 is 13 amino acids long. V lost 6 bases and J lost 5, with 14 bases in between. CDR1 and CDR2 (germline): MNHNS, SASEGT. The CDR3, as DNA: TGTGCCAGCAGCTCAGCTGATATCGACGAGCAGTACTTC. It encodes CASSSADIDEQYF.

This clonotype was seen many times. V usage is TRBV7-8 and J usage is TRBJ2-7, with TRBD2 matching over 8 bases. Trimming cost V 1 base and J 2 bases; bases outside gene matches: 4. The CDR3 covers 15 residues. CDR1 and CDR2 (germline): SGHVS, FQNEAQ. The CDR3 sequence is CASSLVRTSTYEQYF. In DNA, the CDR3 is TGTGCCAGCAGCTTAGTACGGACTAGCACCTACGAGCAGTACTTC.

The rearrangement links TRBV14 to TRBJ1-2; D unclear. V was clipped by 3 bases and J by 4 bases, with 15 bases between them. The CDR3 contains 15 residues. Germline CDR1 and CDR2: SGHDN and FVKESK. This CDR3 reads CASSQVQGPSYGYTF. The CDR3 DNA reads TGTGCCAGCAGCCAGGTCCAAGGGCCCTCCTATGGCTACACCTTC.

This clonotype was picked up many times. This chain uses TRBV19 with TRBJ1-5; weak D call: TRBD1 (6 bases). The germline V and J ends were trimmed by 5 bases and 1 base, with 6 bases remaining between them. Germline CDR1 and CDR2: LNHDA and SQIVND (reference sequence). The CDR3 sequence is 13 residues long. CDR3 sequence: CASSGQSNQPQHF. CDR3 nucleotide sequence: TGTGCCAGTAGTGGACAGAGCAATCAGCCCCAGCATTTT. Full variable domain (missing parts from reference TRBV19 and TRBJ1-5): DGGITQSPKYLFRKEGQNVTLSCEQNLNHDAMYWYRQDPGQGLRLIYYSQIVNDFQKGDIAEGYSVSREKKESFPLTVTSAQKNPTAFYLCASSGQSNQPQHFGDGTRLSIL.

This clonotype was observed at least ten times. The V gene is TRBV12-3 or TRBV12-4, the J gene TRBJ1-6; the D gene is possibly TRBD1 (6 bases). Trimming cost V 3 bases and J 7 bases, with 10 bases left between them. The CDR3 contains 14 residues. The chain's CDR3 is CASSLGGQNSPLHF. In nucleotides, the CDR3 is TGTGCCAGCAGTTTGGGGGGCCAAAATTCACCCCTCCACTTT.

V gene TRBV7-9 combines with J gene TRBJ1-2, with 12 bases identical to TRBD1. The CDR3 consists of 16 residues. Germline CDR1 is SEHNR and CDR2 is FQNEAQ (reference sequence). The junction had 7 bases not matched to a gene; V was cut back by 5 bases and J by 3 bases. CDR3 sequence: CASSHRDRGLYYGYTF. CDR3 sequence (DNA): TGTGCCAGCAGCCACCGGGACAGGGGGCTCTACTATGGCTACACCTTC.

V is TRBV7-8 and J is TRBJ1-2; unclear D gene. This CDR3 has 16 amino acids. Germline loops: CDR1 SGHVS, CDR2 FQNEAQ. V was pared by 5 bases and J by 7 bases, with 23 bases between. This CDR3 reads CASSQTEGVRMSGYTF. The DNA of the CDR3 is TGTGCCAGCAGCCAAACGGAGGGTGTCAGGATGAGTGGCTACACCTTC.

This clonotype was counted ten times or more. The chain employs TRBV12-3 or TRBV12-4 and TRBJ1-1; a weak D match, TRBD1 (5 bases). V was clipped by 10 bases and J by 5 bases, with 20 bases between them. The CDR3 covers 14 residues. The DNA for the CDR3 is TGTGCCACCACCGGGGGAGGGGCGAGGACTGAAGCTTTCTTT. Amino acids: CATTGGGARTEAFF.

CDR3 in DNA: TGTGCCATCAGTGAGTCGAACCAGGAGAGTGAAGCTTTCTTT. It encodes CAISESNQESEAFF. This sequence joins TRBV10-3 and TRBJ1-1, with D uncertain. Between the trimmed V and J ends, which lost 0 bases and 7 bases, there was a span of 12 bases. The length of the CDR3 is 14 residues. The germline gives CDR1 ENHRY, CDR2 SYGVKD.

This clonotype was detected many times. The chain carries TRBV9 and TRBJ2-5; the D gene is possibly TRBD2 (6 bases). The germline V gene has CDR1 SGDLS and CDR2 YYNGEE. Trimming pared 0 bases from V and 5 bases from J, leaving 17 bases between. The CDR3 sequence is 16 residues long. Here the CDR3 reads CASSVGSGGGVETQYF. The CDR3 DNA reads TGTGCCAGCAGCGTAGGGTCTGGTGGAGGGGTGGAGACCCAGTACTTC.

The J gene is TRBJ1-1, the V gene TRBV10-3; D not resolved. This CDR3 contains 14 residues. V was shortened by 4 bases and J by 2 bases, with 11 bases between the two germline ends. Germline-derived CDR1 and CDR2 are ENHRY and SYGVKD. In nucleotides, the CDR3 is TGTGCCATCAGTGGATCGGGCGGAAACACTGAAGCTTTCTTT. As protein: CAISGSGGNTEAFF.

This clonotype showed up many times. The chain links TRBV5-6 to TRBJ1-2; the D gene is possibly TRBD1 (6 bases). The CDR3 covers 16 residues. Germline lookup yields CDR1 SGHDT and CDR2 YYEEEE. Trimming removed 2 bases from V and 0 bases from J, with 14 bases in between. CDR3 in DNA: TGTGCCAGCAGCTTTCTAGACAGGAAGACTAACTATGGCTACACCTTC. This codes for CASSFLDRKTNYGYTF.

As regards this clonotype: One end of the junction fails to match germline, which may point to a read error. This chain connects TRBV25-1 to TRBJ1-4; 9 bases match TRBD1. This CDR3 comprises 13 residues. Per germline, CDR1 MGHDK and CDR2 SYGVNS. The CDR3 DNA reads TGTGCCAGCAGACAGGGGGCCGGTGAAAACCTGTTTTTT. Its protein product is CASRQGAGENLFF.

This rearrangement joins TRBV7-9 to TRBJ2-7, with D maybe TRBD2 (6 bases). This CDR3 contains 15 residues. The germline V and J ends were trimmed by 2 bases and 7 bases, with 18 bases remaining between them. Germline CDR1 SEHNR, CDR2 FQNEAQ (reference sequence). CDR3 DNA: TGTGCCAGCAGCTTACCCTCCGGGGGTCGTCATGAGCAGTACTTC. It encodes CASSLPSGGRHEQYF.

This chain links TRBV29-1 with TRBJ2-5; D remains ambiguous. Trimming shortened V by 4 bases and J by 4 bases, and 13 bases separated the two germline ends. The CDR3 consists of 13 residues. Germline-derived CDR1 and CDR2 are SQVTM and ANQGSEA. In DNA form, the CDR3 reads TGCAGCGTTGCCGTTGGGGTTGGAGAGACCCAGTACTTC. Amino acid sequence: CSVAVGVGETQYF.